This TCR beta chain emerged from a study of blood T cell repertoires in COVID-19. Study background: Specimens from acute and convalescent COVID-19 originated in the United States, Italy and Spain.

The CDR3 loop spans 13 amino acids. Deletions cut 6 bases from V and 10 bases from J, with 15 bases between. Sequencing was performed with immunoSEQ multiplex PCR; in TCRdb, only in-frame clones are kept and a portion is missing. The sample includes about 150,000 clones, roughly nine tenths of them seen just once. This receptor was obtained from a woman aged 55-75 years with active COVID-19. The chain combines TRBV23-1 with TRBJ1-4; TRBD1 is a possible D gene (5 bases). Being an ORF, TRBV23-1 has a function that is uncertain. Source material: peripheral blood. The CDR3 DNA reads as TGCGCCAGCAGCCGAGGTCCAGGGCGAAAACTGTTTTTT. Its translation is CASSRGPGRKLFF.